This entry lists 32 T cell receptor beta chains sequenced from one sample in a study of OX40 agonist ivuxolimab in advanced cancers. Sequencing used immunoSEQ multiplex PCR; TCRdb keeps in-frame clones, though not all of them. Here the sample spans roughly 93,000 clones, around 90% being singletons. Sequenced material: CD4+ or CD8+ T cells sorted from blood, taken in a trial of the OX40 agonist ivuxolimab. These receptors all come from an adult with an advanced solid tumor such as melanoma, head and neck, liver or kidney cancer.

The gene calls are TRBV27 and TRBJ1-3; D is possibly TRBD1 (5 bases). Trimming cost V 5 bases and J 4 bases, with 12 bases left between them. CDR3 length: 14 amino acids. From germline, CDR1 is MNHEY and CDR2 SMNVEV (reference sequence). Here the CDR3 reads CASSPLGVGNTIYF. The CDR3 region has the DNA TGTGCCAGCAGTCCCCTAGGGGTGGGAAACACCATATATTTT.

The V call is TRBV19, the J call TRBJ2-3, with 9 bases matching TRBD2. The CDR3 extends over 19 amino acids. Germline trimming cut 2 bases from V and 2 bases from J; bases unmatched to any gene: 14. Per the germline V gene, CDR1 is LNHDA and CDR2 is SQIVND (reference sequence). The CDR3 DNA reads TGTGCCAGTAGTATATCGTCTAGCGGGAATCGAGTACCCACAGATACGCAGTATTTT. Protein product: CASSISSSGNRVPTDTQYF.

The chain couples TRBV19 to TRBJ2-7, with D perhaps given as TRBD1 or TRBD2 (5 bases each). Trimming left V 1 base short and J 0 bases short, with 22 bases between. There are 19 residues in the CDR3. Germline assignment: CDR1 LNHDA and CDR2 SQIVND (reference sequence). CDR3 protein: CASSIADTRTRGFSYEQYF. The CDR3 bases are TGTGCCAGTAGTATAGCGGACACCCGGACCCGCGGGTTCTCCTACGAGCAGTACTTC.

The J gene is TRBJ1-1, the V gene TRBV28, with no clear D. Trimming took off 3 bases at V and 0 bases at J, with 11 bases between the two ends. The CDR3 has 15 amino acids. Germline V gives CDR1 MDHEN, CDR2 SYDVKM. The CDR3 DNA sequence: TGTGCCAGCAGTTTTAATGGGAGGTTGAACACTGAAGCTTTCTTT. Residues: CASSFNGRLNTEAFF.

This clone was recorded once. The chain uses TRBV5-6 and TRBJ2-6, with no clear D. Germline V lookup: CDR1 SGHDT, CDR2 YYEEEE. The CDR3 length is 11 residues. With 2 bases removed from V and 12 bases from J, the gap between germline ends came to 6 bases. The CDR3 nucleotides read TGTGCCAGCAGCTTTTCCGGCGTCCTGACTTTC. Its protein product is CASSFSGVLTF.

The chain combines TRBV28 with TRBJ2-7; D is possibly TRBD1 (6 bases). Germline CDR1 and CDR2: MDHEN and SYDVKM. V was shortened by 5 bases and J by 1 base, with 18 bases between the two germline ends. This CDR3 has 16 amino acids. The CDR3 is CASSPSGTRDSYEQYF. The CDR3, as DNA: TGTGCCAGCAGTCCCTCCGGGACAAGAGATTCCTACGAGCAGTACTTC.

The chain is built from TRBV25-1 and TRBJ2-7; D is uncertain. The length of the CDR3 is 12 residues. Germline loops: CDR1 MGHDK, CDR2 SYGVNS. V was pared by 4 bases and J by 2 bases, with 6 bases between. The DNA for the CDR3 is TGTGCCAGCAGTGTGCACCCCTACGAGCAGTACTTC. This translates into CASSVHPYEQYF.

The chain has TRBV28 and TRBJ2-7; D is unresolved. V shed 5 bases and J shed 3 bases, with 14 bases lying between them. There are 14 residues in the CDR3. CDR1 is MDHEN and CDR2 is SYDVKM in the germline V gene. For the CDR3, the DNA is TGTGCCAGCAGTCCTCGGAGCTTTATCTACGAGCAGTACTTC. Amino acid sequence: CASSPRSFIYEQYF.

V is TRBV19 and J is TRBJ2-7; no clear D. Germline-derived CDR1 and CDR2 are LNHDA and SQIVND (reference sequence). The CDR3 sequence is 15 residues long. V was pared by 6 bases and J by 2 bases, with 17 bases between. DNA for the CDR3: TGTGCCAGTAGCGAGACGCCAATGGGCGCCTACGAGCAGTACTTC. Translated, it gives CASSETPMGAYEQYF.

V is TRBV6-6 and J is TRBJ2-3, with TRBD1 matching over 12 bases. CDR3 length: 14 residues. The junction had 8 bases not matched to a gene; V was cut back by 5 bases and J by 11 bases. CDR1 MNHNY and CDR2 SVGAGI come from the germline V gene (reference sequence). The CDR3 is CASSRPGQGAEQYF. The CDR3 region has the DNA TGTGCCAGCAGTCGTCCGGGACAGGGGGCCGAGCAGTATTTT.

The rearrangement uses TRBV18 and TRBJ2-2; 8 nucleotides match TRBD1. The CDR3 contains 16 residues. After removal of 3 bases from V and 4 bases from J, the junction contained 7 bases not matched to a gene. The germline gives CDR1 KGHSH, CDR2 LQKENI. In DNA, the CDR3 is TGTGCCAGCTCACCGTTACAGGGGGTCCTCACCGGGGAGCTGTTTTTT. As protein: CASSPLQGVLTGELFF. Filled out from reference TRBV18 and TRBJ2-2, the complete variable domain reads NAGVMQNPRHLVRRRGQEARLRCSPMKGHSHVYWYRQLPEEGLKFMVYLQKENIIDESGMPKERFSAEFPKEGPSILRIQQVVRGDSAAYFCASSPLQGVLTGELFFGEGSRLTVL.

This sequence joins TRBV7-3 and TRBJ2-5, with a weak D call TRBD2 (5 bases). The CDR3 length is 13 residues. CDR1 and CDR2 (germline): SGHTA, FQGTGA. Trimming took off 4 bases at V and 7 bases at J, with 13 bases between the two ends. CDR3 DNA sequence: TGTGCCAGCAGCTCCGACTTGGCGGGGACCCAGTACTTC. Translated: CASSSDLAGTQYF.

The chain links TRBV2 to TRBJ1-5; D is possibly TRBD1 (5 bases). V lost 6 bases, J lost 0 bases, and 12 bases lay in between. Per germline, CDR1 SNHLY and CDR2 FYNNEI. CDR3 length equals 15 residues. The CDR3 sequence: CASSAGSNSNQPQHF. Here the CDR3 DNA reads TGTGCCAGCAGCGCAGGGAGCAATAGCAATCAGCCCCAGCATTTT.

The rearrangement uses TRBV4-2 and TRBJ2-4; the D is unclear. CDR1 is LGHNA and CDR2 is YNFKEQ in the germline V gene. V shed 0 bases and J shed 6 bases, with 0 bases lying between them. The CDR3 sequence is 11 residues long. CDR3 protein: CASSQENIQYF. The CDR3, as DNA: TGTGCCAGCAGCCAAGAAAACATTCAGTACTTC.

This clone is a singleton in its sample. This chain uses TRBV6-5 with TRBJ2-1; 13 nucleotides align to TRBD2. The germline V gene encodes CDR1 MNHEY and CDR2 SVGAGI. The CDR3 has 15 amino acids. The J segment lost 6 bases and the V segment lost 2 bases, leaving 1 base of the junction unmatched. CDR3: CASSYRTSGSNEQFF. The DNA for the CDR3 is TGTGCCAGCAGTTACAGGACTAGCGGGAGCAATGAGCAGTTCTTC.

CDR3: CASSIDVGAEQFF. In DNA form, the CDR3 reads TGTGCCAGTAGTATAGATGTAGGTGCTGAGCAGTTCTTC. This rearrangement joins TRBV19 to TRBJ2-1; D is ambiguous. The germline V gene has CDR1 LNHDA and CDR2 SQIVND (reference sequence). V lost 0 bases and J 9 bases, leaving 9 bases between the germline ends. CDR3 length: 13 residues.

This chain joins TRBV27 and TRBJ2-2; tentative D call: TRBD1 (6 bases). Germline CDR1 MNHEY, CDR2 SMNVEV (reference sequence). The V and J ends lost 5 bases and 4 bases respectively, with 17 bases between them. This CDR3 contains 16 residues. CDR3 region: CASSPTGLFITGELFF. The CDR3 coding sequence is TGTGCCAGCAGTCCCACAGGGTTGTTCATCACCGGGGAGCTGTTTTTT.

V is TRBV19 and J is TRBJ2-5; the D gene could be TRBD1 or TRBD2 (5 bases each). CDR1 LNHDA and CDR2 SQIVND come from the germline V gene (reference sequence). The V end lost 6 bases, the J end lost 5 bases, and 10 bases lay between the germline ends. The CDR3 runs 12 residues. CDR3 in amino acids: CASSRGVETQYF. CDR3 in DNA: TGTGCCAGTAGCAGAGGGGTTGAGACCCAGTACTTC.

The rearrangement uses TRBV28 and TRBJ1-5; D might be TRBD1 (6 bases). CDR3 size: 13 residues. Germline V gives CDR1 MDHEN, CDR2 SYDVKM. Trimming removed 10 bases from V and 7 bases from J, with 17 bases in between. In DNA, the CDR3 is TGTGCCACCTCAGTACAGGGTAACCAGCCCCAGCATTTT. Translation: CATSVQGNQPQHF.

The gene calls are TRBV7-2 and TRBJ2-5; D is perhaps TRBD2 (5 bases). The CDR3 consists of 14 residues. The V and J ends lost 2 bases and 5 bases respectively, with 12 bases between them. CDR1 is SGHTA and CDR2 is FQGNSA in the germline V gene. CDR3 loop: CASSLTADRETQYF. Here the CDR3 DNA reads TGTGCCAGCAGCTTAACAGCGGATCGGGAGACCCAGTACTTC.

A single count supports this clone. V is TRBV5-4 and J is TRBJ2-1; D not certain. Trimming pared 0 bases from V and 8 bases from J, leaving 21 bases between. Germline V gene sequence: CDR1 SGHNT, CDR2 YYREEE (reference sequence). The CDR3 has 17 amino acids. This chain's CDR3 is CASSLGVGSSGVDEQFF. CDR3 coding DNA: TGTGCCAGCAGCTTGGGCGTTGGATCCTCTGGCGTCGATGAGCAGTTCTTC.

The CDR3 loop is CASTRTDGYTF. The CDR3 DNA sequence: TGTGCCAGCACTCGGACGGATGGCTACACCTTC. The chain carries TRBV6-6 and TRBJ1-2; D not certain. The CDR3 sequence is 11 residues long. Between the trimmed V and J ends, which lost 7 bases and 6 bases, there was a span of 9 bases. In germline, CDR1 is MNHNY, CDR2 SVGAGI (reference sequence).

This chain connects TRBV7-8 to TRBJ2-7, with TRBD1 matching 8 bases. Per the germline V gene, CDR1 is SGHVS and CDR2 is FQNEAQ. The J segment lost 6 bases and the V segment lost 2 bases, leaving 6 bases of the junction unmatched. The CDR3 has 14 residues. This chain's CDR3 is CASSLRDRYREQYF. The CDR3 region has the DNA TGTGCCAGCAGCTTAAGGGACAGGTATCGCGAGCAGTACTTC.

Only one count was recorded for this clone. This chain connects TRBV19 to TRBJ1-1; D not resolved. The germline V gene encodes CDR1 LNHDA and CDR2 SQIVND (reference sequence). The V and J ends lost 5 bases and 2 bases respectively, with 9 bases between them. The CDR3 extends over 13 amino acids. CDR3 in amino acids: CASSESHNTEAFF. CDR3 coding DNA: TGTGCCAGTAGTGAATCTCATAACACTGAAGCTTTCTTT.

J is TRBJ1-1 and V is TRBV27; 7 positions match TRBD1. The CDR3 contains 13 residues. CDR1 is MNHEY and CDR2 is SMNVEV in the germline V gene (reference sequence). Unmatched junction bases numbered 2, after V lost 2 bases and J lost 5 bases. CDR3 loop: CASSLNRGTEAFF. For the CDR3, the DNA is TGTGCCAGCAGTTTAAACAGGGGAACTGAAGCTTTCTTT.

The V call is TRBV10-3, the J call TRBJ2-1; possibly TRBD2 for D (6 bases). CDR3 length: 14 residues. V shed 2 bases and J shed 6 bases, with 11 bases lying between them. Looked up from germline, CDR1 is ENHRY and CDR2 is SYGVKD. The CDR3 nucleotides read TGTGCCATCAGTGAGCGGGAGCTGGGCAATGAGCAGTTCTTC. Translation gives CAISERELGNEQFF.

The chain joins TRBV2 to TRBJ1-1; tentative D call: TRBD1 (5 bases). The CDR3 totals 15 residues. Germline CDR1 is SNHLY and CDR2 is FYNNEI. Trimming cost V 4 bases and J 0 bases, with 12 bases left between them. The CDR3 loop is CASSGPLRVNTEAFF. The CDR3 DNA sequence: TGTGCCAGCAGTGGCCCTCTCAGGGTGAACACTGAAGCTTTCTTT.

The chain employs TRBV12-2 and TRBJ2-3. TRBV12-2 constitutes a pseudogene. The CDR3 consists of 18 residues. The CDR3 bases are TGTGCAAGTCGATTCTTGGGACGCCGTCTTTGTAGCACAGATACGCAGTATTTT. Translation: CASRFLGRRLCSTDTQYF.

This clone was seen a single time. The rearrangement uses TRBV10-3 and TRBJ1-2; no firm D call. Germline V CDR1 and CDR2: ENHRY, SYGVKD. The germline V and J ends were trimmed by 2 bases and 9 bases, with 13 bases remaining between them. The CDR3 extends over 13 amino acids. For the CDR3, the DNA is TGTGCCATCAGTGAGGGGGAGGTGAGTCGCTACACCTTC. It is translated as CAISEGEVSRYTF.

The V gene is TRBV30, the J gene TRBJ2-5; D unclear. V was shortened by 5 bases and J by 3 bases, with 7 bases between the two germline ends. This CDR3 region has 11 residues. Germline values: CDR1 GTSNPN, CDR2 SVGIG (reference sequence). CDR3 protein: CAWVTKETQYF. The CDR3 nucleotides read TGTGCCTGGGTGACAAAAGAGACCCAGTACTTC.

The CDR3 loop reads CASSPQLAEGRSTDTQYF. DNA for the CDR3: TGTGCCAGCTCACCACAGCTAGCGGAGGGCCGTAGCACAGATACGCAGTATTTT. The J gene is TRBJ2-3, the V gene TRBV18, with TRBD2 matching over 7 bases. Germline V CDR1 and CDR2: KGHSH, LQKENI. This CDR3 has 18 residues. Trimming at V came to 1 base and at J to 0 bases, leaving 10 bases not matched to a gene.

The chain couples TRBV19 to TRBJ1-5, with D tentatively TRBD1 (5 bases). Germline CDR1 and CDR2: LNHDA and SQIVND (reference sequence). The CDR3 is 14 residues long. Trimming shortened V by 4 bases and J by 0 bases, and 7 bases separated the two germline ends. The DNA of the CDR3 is TGTGCCAGTAGTAGGGGGAATAGCAATCAGCCCCAGCATTTT. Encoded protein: CASSRGNSNQPQHF.